The 2 T cell receptor beta chains reported below all come from one sample, sequenced in a study of blood T cell repertoires in COVID-19. The assay was immunoSEQ multiplex PCR, and TCRdb's table has in-frame clones only and misses some. The table has roughly 360,000 clones, about 89% seen once. The sequencing input was PBMCs or T cells enriched from blood (not recorded which). These receptors all stem from a man between 25 and 39 years old who had recovered from COVID-19.

This clone was observed a few times. The rearrangement uses TRBV30 and TRBJ2-1; the D gene is possibly TRBD1 (6 bases). Germline CDR1 is GTSNPN and CDR2 is SVGIG (reference sequence). The CDR3 has 13 residues. Trimming took 5 bases from V and 2 from J, leaving 10 bases between them. The CDR3: CAWDRSAYNEQFF. In DNA form, the CDR3 reads TGTGCCTGGGACAGGAGTGCCTACAATGAGCAGTTCTTC.

V and J are TRBV28 and TRBJ1-6; D is undetermined. The germline CDR1 and CDR2 sequences are MDHEN and SYDVKM. Trimming took 5 bases from V and 5 from J, leaving 7 bases between them. This CDR3 contains 13 residues. Here the CDR3 DNA reads TGTGCCAGCAGTCTTCTCCATAATTCACCCCTCCACTTT. It yields the protein CASSLLHNSPLHF.